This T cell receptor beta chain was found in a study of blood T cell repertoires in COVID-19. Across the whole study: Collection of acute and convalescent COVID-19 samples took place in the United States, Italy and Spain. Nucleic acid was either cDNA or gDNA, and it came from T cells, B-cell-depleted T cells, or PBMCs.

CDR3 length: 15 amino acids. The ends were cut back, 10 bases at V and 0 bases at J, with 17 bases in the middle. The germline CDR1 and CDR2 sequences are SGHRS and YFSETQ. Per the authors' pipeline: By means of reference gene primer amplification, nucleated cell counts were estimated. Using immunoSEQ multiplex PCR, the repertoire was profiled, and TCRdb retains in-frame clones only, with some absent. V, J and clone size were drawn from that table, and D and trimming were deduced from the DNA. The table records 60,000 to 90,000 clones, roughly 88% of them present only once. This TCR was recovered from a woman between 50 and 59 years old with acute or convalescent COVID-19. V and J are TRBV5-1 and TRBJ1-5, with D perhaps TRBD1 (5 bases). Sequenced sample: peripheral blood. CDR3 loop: CASREGPFSNQPQHF. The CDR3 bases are TGCGCCTCACGGGAGGGACCTTTTAGCAATCAGCCCCAGCATTTT.